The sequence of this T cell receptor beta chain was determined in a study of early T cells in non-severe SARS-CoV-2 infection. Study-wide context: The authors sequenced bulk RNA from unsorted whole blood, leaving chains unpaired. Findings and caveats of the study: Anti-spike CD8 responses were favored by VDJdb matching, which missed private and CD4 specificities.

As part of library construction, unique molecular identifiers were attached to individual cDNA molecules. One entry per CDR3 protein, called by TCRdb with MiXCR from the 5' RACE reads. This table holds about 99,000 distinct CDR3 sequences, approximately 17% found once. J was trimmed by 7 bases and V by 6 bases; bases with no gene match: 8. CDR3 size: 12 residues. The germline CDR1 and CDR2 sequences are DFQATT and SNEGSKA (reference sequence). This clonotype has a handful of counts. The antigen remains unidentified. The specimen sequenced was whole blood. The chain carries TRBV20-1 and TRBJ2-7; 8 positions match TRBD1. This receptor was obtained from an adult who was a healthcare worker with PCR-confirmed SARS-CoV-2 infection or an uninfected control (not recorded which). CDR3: CSARTGFQEQYF. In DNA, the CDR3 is TGCAGTGCCCGGACAGGGTTTCAAGAGCAGTACTTC.